These 15 T cell receptor beta chains share one sample of origin, sequenced in a study of blood T cell repertoires in COVID-19. Sequencing used immunoSEQ multiplex PCR; TCRdb keeps in-frame clones, though not all of them. The sample includes about 410,000 clones, around 91% of them seen just once. Sequencing was performed on PBMCs or T cells enriched from blood (not recorded which). These receptors all come from a man aged 18 to 29 who had recovered from COVID-19.

The CDR3 reads CASSNTGAGKLFF. As DNA, the CDR3 is TGTGCCAGCAGTAATACAGGGGCGGGAAAACTGTTTTTT. This chain joins TRBV2 and TRBJ1-4; TRBD1 aligns across 7 bases. This CDR3 is built from 13 residues. The germline V gene encodes CDR1 SNHLY and CDR2 FYNNEI. V dropped 5 bases and J dropped 10; count of bases not matched to a gene: 7.

The chain uses TRBV18 and TRBJ2-2, with unresolved D. The CDR3 has 14 amino acids. Germline V gives CDR1 KGHSH, CDR2 LQKENI. V dropped 0 bases and J dropped 5 bases, with 7 bases sitting between them. CDR3 in amino acids: CASSPPSLTGELFF. The CDR3 DNA is TGTGCCAGCTCACCACCCTCTCTAACCGGGGAGCTGTTTTTT.

The rearrangement links TRBV2 to TRBJ1-6; 7 positions agree with TRBD1. This CDR3 region has 20 residues. Germline-derived CDR1 and CDR2 are SNHLY and FYNNEI. After removal of 1 base from V and 0 bases from J, the junction contained 12 bases not matched to a gene. The CDR3 DNA follows: TGTGCCAGCAGTGAAGGAAGAGGGGGCCCCGGAACCTCCTATAATTCACCCCTCCACTTT. Residues: CASSEGRGGPGTSYNSPLHF. Together with reference TRBV2 and TRBJ1-6, the CDR3 gives the full variable domain: EPEVTQTPSHQVTQMGQEVILRCVPISNHLYFYWYRQILGQKVEFLVSFYNNEISEKSEIFDDQFSVERPDGSNFTLKIRSTKLEDSAMYFCASSEGRGGPGTSYNSPLHFGNGTRLTVT.

V and J are TRBV4-1 and TRBJ2-7; TRBD2 agrees at 7 bases. The CDR3 extends over 16 amino acids. With V trimmed by 2 bases and J by 0 bases, 7 bases remained unmatched. CDR1 is MGHRA and CDR2 is YSYEKL in the germline V gene. CDR3 sequence reads: CASSQSTAGSSYEQYF. CDR3 nucleotides: TGCGCCAGCAGCCAATCGACAGCGGGGAGCTCCTACGAGCAGTACTTC.

This clone was seen once. The chain employs TRBV9 and TRBJ1-1; maybe TRBD1 (5 bases). Germline V gene lookup returns CDR1 SGDLS and CDR2 YYNGEE. The V end lost 5 bases, the J end lost 6 bases, and 23 bases lay between the germline ends. The length of the CDR3 is 16 residues. The CDR3 loop is CASRPDDRVRVAEAFF. In DNA, the CDR3 is TGTGCCAGCAGACCAGACGACAGAGTCAGAGTCGCTGAAGCTTTCTTT.

V is TRBV7-7 and J is TRBJ2-5; 8 nucleotides match TRBD2. Germline loops: CDR1 SSHAT, CDR2 FNYEAQ (reference sequence). With 5 bases clipped from V and 4 bases from J, the junction kept 9 bases outside the gene matches. This CDR3 is built from 15 residues. CDR3 residues: CASSGSGSGGETQYF. In nucleotides, the CDR3 is TGTGCCAGCAGCGGCAGCGGGAGTGGGGGAGAGACCCAGTACTTC. Based on the CDR3 plus reference TRBV7-7 and TRBJ2-5, the full variable domain is GAGVSQSPRYKVTKRGQDVTLRCDPISSHATLYWYQQALGQGPEFLTYFNYEAQPDKSGLPSDRFSAERPEGSISTLTIQRTEQRDSAMYRCASSGSGSGGETQYFGPGTRLLVL.

In its sample, this clone was seen a few times. The chain couples TRBV3-1 (or the pseudogene TRBV3-2) to TRBJ1-2, with 9 positions matching TRBD1. The CDR3 is 14 amino acids. Per germline, CDR1 LGHDT and CDR2 YNNKEL (reference sequence). The ends lost 3 bases at V and 7 bases at J; junction bases unmatched: 6. The CDR3 DNA sequence: TGTGCCAGCAGCCATGGGGGACAGGGCACTGGCTACACCTTC. It specifies CASSHGGQGTGYTF.

The rearrangement uses TRBV14 and TRBJ1-3; D ambiguous. CDR1 and CDR2 (germline): SGHDN, FVKESK. The V and J ends lost 7 bases and 0 bases respectively, with 10 bases between them. The CDR3 covers 14 residues. The CDR3 coding sequence is TGTGCCAGCAACACAGCGGCCTCTGGAAACACCATATATTTT. Translating gives CASNTAASGNTIYF.

The V and J genes are TRBV14 and TRBJ1-2; D is unresolved. The CDR3 extends over 13 amino acids. The V gene's germline CDR1 is SGHDN and CDR2 FVKESK. Trimming stripped 0 bases from V and 5 bases from J, with 7 bases between. CDR3 in amino acids: CASSQDRTYGYTF. The CDR3 coding sequence is TGTGCCAGCAGCCAAGATAGGACTTATGGCTACACCTTC.

V is TRBV5-6 and J is TRBJ2-2; the D is unclear. Between the trimmed V and J ends, which lost 2 bases and 4 bases, there was a span of 9 bases. Germline CDR1 SGHDT, CDR2 YYEEEE. This CDR3 is 14 amino acids long. The CDR3: CASSFNSFTGELFF. The CDR3 nucleotides read TGTGCCAGCAGCTTTAATTCCTTCACCGGGGAGCTGTTTTTT.

This sequence joins TRBV5-1 and TRBJ1-2; possible D gene TRBD1, 6 bases. V lost 0 bases, J lost 6 bases, and 15 bases lay in between. The CDR3 consists of 15 residues. Per the germline V gene, CDR1 is SGHRS and CDR2 is YFSETQ. In DNA form, the CDR3 reads TGCGCCAGCAGCTTGGGCCCGCAGGGGTTTGATGGCTACACCTTC. This translates into CASSLGPQGFDGYTF.

This clone was detected only once. The V and J genes are TRBV19 and TRBJ1-1; 7 bases map to TRBD1. This CDR3 is built from 15 residues. The trim removed 6 bases at V and 0 bases at J, leaving 7 bases unmatched. Looked up from germline, CDR1 is LNHDA and CDR2 is SQIVND (reference sequence). The CDR3 is CASSHRQGLNTEAFF. DNA for the CDR3: TGTGCCAGTAGCCATCGACAGGGACTGAACACTGAAGCTTTCTTT.

The V call is TRBV2, the J call TRBJ2-7; unclear D gene. CDR3 length: 15 amino acids. Per germline, CDR1 SNHLY and CDR2 FYNNEI. V gave up 2 bases and J gave up 3 bases, with 14 bases separating them. The CDR3 DNA reads as TGTGCCAGCAGTGAAACGGCGGATCCATTCTACGAGCAGTACTTC. Encoded protein: CASSETADPFYEQYF.

The chain uses TRBV6-5 and TRBJ1-5, with D possibly being TRBD1 (6 bases). V lost 4 bases, J lost 6 bases, and 10 bases lay in between. Germline lookup yields CDR1 MNHEY and CDR2 SVGAGI. The CDR3 consists of 13 residues. This chain's CDR3 is CASSWTVSQPQHF. CDR3 nucleotides: TGTGCCAGCAGTTGGACAGTGTCTCAGCCCCAGCATTTT.

The CDR3 region is CASSLNTGGETQYF. CDR3 nucleotide sequence: TGTGCCAGCAGCCTAAATACAGGGGGCGAGACCCAGTACTTC. This chain connects TRBV6-2 or TRBV6-3 to TRBJ2-5; 9 bases map to TRBD1. V lost 6 bases and J lost 5; bases outside the gene matches: 7. Per the germline V gene, CDR1 is MNHEY and CDR2 is SVGEGT. This CDR3 comprises 14 residues.